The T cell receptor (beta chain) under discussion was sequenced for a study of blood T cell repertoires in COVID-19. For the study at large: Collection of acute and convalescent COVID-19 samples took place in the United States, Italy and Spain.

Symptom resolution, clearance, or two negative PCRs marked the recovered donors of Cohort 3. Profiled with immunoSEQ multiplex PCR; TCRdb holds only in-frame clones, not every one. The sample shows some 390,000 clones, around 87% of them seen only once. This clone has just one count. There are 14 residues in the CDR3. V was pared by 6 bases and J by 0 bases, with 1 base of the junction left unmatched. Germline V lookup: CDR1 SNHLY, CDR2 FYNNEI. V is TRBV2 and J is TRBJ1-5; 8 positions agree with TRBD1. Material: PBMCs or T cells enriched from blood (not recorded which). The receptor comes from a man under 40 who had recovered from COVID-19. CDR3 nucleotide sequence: TGTGCCAGCAGGACAGGGGCTAGCAATCAGCCCCAGCATTTT. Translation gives CASRTGASNQPQHF.